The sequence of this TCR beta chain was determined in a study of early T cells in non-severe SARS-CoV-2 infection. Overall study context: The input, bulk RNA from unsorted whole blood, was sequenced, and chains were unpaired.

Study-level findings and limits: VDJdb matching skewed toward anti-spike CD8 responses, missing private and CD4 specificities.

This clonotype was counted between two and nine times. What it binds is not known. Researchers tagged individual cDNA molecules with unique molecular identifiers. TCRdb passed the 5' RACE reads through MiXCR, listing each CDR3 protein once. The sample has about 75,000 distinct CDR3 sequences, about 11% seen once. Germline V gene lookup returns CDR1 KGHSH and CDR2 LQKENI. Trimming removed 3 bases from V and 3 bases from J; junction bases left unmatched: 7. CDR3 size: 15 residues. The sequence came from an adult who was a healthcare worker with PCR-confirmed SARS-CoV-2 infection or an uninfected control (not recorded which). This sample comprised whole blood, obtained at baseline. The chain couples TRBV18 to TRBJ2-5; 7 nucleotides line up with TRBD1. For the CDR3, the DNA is TGTGCCAGCTCACCCCGACAGGGTTTTGAAGAGACCCAGTACTTC. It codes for CASSPRQGFEETQYF.